Below are 25 T cell receptor beta chains sequenced from a single sample in a study of blood T cells in healthy people across ages. Together with a sample-barcoded 5' primer, a J-beta primer mix was included in a second PCR lasting about 7 to 12 cycles. TCRdb fed the 5' RACE reads into MiXCR, producing one record per CDR3 protein. The table shows about 2 million distinct CDR3 sequences, with about 50% occurring only once. The material sequenced was blood. The origin of the receptors is a woman aged 40 to 50 in good health.

The chain has TRBV5-1 and TRBJ2-5, with TRBD2 matching over 11 bases. The CDR3 contains 15 residues. Germline V gene lookup returns CDR1 SGHRS and CDR2 YFSETQ. Trimming took 0 bases from V and 5 from J; bases not matched to a gene: 3. The CDR3 DNA reads as TGCGCCAGCAGCTTGGGACTAGCGGGGTACGAGACCCAGTACTTC. Translation: CASSLGLAGYETQYF.

The chain uses TRBV3-1 and TRBJ2-3; 8 bases fit TRBD1. V trimming: 2 bases; J trimming: 6 bases; junction bases outside the gene matches: 7. Per germline, CDR1 LGHDT and CDR2 YNNKEL (reference sequence). The CDR3 sequence is 15 residues long. The CDR3 sequence is CASSQLRGQKDTQYF. The CDR3 DNA is TGTGCCAGCAGCCAACTCAGGGGGCAAAAGGATACGCAGTATTTT.

This sequence joins TRBV7-9 and TRBJ1-1; TRBD1 might be the D (5 bases). The V end lost 2 bases, the J end lost 0 bases, and 16 bases lay between the germline ends. This CDR3 spans 17 amino acids. Looked up from germline, CDR1 is SEHNR and CDR2 is FQNEAQ (reference sequence). As DNA, the CDR3 is TGTGCCAGCAGCTTAATGGAAGCGCGACAGATGAACACTGAAGCTTTCTTT. Translation: CASSLMEARQMNTEAFF.

This sequence joins TRBV27 and TRBJ1-2, with TRBD1 matching over 12 bases. This CDR3 region has 17 residues. The V gene's germline CDR1 is MNHEY and CDR2 SMNVEV (reference sequence). With 5 bases clipped from V and 7 bases from J, the junction kept 14 bases outside the gene matches. CDR3 loop: CASSPDFAGTGGGGYTF. The CDR3, as DNA: TGTGCCAGCAGTCCCGACTTCGCCGGGACAGGGGGCGGTGGCTACACCTTC.

The rearrangement links TRBV4-2 to TRBJ2-5, with 10 bases identical to TRBD2. From germline, CDR1 is LGHNA and CDR2 YNFKEQ. This CDR3 contains 17 residues. The V segment lost 3 bases and the J segment 2 bases; nucleotides outside the gene matches: 9. The CDR3 region is CASSQELAGTLQETQYF. The CDR3 nucleotides read TGTGCCAGCAGCCAGGAACTAGCGGGGACCCTACAAGAGACCCAGTACTTC.

This sequence joins TRBV6-2 or TRBV6-3 and TRBJ2-5, with D perhaps matching TRBD1 or TRBD2 (6 bases each). The germline V gene has CDR1 MNHEY and CDR2 SVGEGT. The CDR3 covers 14 residues. Trimming took off 6 bases at V and 5 bases at J, with 16 bases between the two ends. The CDR3, as DNA: TGTGCCAGCAGAATCGTCGGGGGCGCGGAGACCCAGTACTTC. This codes for CASRIVGGAETQYF.

This sequence joins TRBV7-2 and TRBJ2-5; 7 bases line up with TRBD2. Germline trimming cut 5 bases from V and 4 bases from J; bases unmatched to any gene: 13. The CDR3 covers 16 residues. In germline, CDR1 is SGHTA, CDR2 FQGNSA. CDR3 protein: CASSRRPPGLIETQYF. In DNA, the CDR3 is TGTGCCAGCAGCCGGCGACCCCCGGGACTAATAGAGACCCAGTACTTC.

As regards this clonotype: Possible read error: a much larger clone is one base away. Here the CDR3 DNA reads TGCAGTGCTAGAGAGCGCTATGGCTACACCTTC. It specifies CSARERYGYTF. This rearrangement joins TRBV20-1 to TRBJ1-2; D call uncertain. The CDR3 consists of 11 residues. Germline V gene lookup returns CDR1 DFQATT and CDR2 SNEGSKA (reference sequence). The germline V and J ends were trimmed by 0 bases and 4 bases, with 3 bases remaining between them.

Many counts were recorded for this clonotype. The V call is TRBV7-2, the J call TRBJ2-3, with 7 bases identical to TRBD2. Germline trimming cut 6 bases from V and 3 bases from J; bases unmatched to any gene: 6. CDR1 and CDR2 (germline): SGHTA, FQGNSA. The CDR3 is made up of 14 amino acids. The CDR3 sequence is CASSTGGGTDTQYF. The CDR3 nucleotides are TGTGCCAGCAGTACTGGGGGAGGGACAGATACGCAGTATTTT.

This clonotype was seen a handful of times. This sequence joins TRBV9 and TRBJ1-2; D uncertain. V dropped 7 bases and J dropped 6 bases, with 13 bases sitting between them. This CDR3 comprises 12 residues. Germline loops: CDR1 SGDLS, CDR2 YYNGEE. This chain's CDR3 is CASDHRIDGYTF. The CDR3 region has the DNA TGTGCCAGCGACCATCGGATCGATGGCTACACCTTC.

J is TRBJ2-5 and V is TRBV7-2, with TRBD1 as a possible D gene (7 bases). The germline gives CDR1 SGHTA, CDR2 FQGNSA. Trimming shortened V by 5 bases and J by 9 bases, and 19 bases separated the two germline ends. This CDR3 spans 14 amino acids. The CDR3 sequence is CASSAGQTGRAQYF. CDR3 DNA: TGTGCCAGCAGCGCGGGACAGACCGGGCGGGCCCAGTACTTC. The variable domain in full, completed from reference TRBV7-2 and TRBJ2-5, reads GAGVSQSPSNKVTEKGKDVELRCDPISGHTALYWYRQSLGQGLEFLIYFQGNSAPDKSGLPSDRFSAERTGGSVSTLTIQRTQQEDSAVYLCASSAGQTGRAQYFGPGTRLLVL.

There are a few counts of this clonotype. The rearrangement uses TRBV7-2 and TRBJ2-3, with 10 bases matching TRBD2. Germline V gene data show CDR1 as SGHTA and CDR2 as FQGNSA. Trimming cost V 2 bases and J 6 bases; bases outside gene matches: 8. The CDR3 runs 16 residues. The CDR3 sequence is CASSLIASGGRDTQYF. For the CDR3, the DNA is TGTGCCAGCAGCTTAATCGCTAGCGGGGGTCGGGATACGCAGTATTTT.

The V and J genes are TRBV7-2 and TRBJ2-4, with D possibly called TRBD1 or TRBD2 (5 bases each). In germline, CDR1 is SGHTA, CDR2 FQGNSA. The CDR3 is 15 residues long. V shed 3 bases and J shed 3 bases, with 12 bases lying between them. The CDR3 coding sequence is TGTGCCAGCAGCTTTGGGGGTGGGGACAAAAACATTCAGTACTTC. Translation gives CASSFGGGDKNIQYF.

As concerns this clonotype: One junction end does not reproduce the germline sequence, and a read error may be involved. The chain is built from TRBV7-9 and TRBJ2-5; D possibly uses TRBD1 or TRBD2 (5 bases each). Per the germline V gene, CDR1 is SEHNR and CDR2 is FQNEAQ (reference sequence). CDR3 length: 13 residues. CDR3 DNA sequence: TGTGCCAGCAGCTGGAGCGGACAAGGGACCCAGTACTTC. Translated: CASSWSGQGTQYF.

The genes are TRBV2 and TRBJ2-1; TRBD2 agrees at 7 bases. The J call may be incorrect, as the DNA end agrees better with TRBJ2-7. Germline-derived CDR1 and CDR2 are SNHLY and FYNNEI. The CDR3 has 15 amino acids. The CDR3 loop is CASSEARGTYNEQYF. The CDR3 DNA is TGTGCCAGCAGTGAAGCGCGGGGGACCTACAATGAGCAGTACTTC.

This clonotype was seen just once. The genes are TRBV6-1 and TRBJ2-5, with D possibly matching TRBD1 (5 bases). Trimming stripped 2 bases from V and 11 bases from J, with 21 bases between. The CDR3 totals 15 residues. CDR1 is MNHNS, CDR2 SASEGT, per germline. CDR3 sequence (DNA): TGTGCCAGCAGTGAAAGGACACGAGTATACAATGAGCAGTACTTC. It translates to CASSERTRVYNEQYF.

This clonotype was seen a handful of times. V and J are TRBV20-1 and TRBJ1-2, with a tentative D call TRBD1 (5 bases). V lost 1 base and J lost 1, with 10 bases in between. Germline values: CDR1 DFQATT, CDR2 SNEGSKA (reference sequence). This CDR3 region has 14 residues. In DNA form, the CDR3 reads TGCAGTGCTAGAGTCAGGACACTTAACTATGGCTACACCTTC. It codes for CSARVRTLNYGYTF.

The chain employs TRBV4-1 and TRBJ2-1; D ambiguous. Trimming pared 1 base from V and 6 bases from J, leaving 25 bases between. The CDR3 contains 19 residues. Germline V gene data show CDR1 as MGHRA and CDR2 as YSYEKL. CDR3 loop: CASSQVGGRTPEAPNEQFF. In DNA, the CDR3 is TGCGCCAGCAGCCAAGTGGGCGGAAGGACCCCCGAGGCCCCCAATGAGCAGTTCTTC.

This chain connects TRBV4-2 to TRBJ1-4, with TRBD1 identical over 9 bases. Germline CDR1 reads LGHNA; CDR2 reads YNFKEQ. The CDR3 totals 17 residues. J gave up 0 bases and V 4 bases, and 6 bases lay outside the gene matches. The CDR3 reads CASSPGQGRATNEKLFF. The CDR3 nucleotides are TGTGCCAGCAGCCCCGGACAGGGGAGAGCAACTAATGAAAAACTGTTTTTT.

CDR3 region: CSARNRRGGGKNIQYF. The CDR3, as DNA: TGCAGTGCTAGAAATAGACGGGGAGGCGGCAAAAACATTCAGTACTTC. This sequence joins TRBV20-1 and TRBJ2-4; D might be TRBD2 (6 bases). Germline-derived CDR1 and CDR2 are DFQATT and SNEGSKA (reference sequence). Trimming stripped 2 bases from V and 3 bases from J, with 17 bases between. CDR3 length equals 16 residues.

The table lists this clonotype with a count of one. The CDR3 loop reads CASSLAPGNGEAFF. Here the CDR3 DNA reads TGTGCCAGCAGTTTAGCTCCGGGAAACGGTGAAGCTTTCTTT. The rearrangement uses TRBV12-3 or TRBV12-4 and TRBJ1-1; the D is unclear. Trimming left V 0 bases short and J 7 bases short, with 12 bases between. CDR3 size: 14 residues.

The V call is TRBV20-1, the J call TRBJ1-1, with TRBD1 matching 8 bases. The CDR3 loop spans 13 amino acids. Germline CDR1 is DFQATT and CDR2 is SNEGSKA (reference sequence). V lost 5 bases and J lost 4; bases outside the gene matches: 6. In DNA, the CDR3 is TGCAGTGCTCATACAGGGGGGTCCACTGAAGCTTTCTTT. It yields the protein CSAHTGGSTEAFF.

This clonotype has a handful of counts. V usage is TRBV11-1 and J usage is TRBJ2-3, with D unresolved. V was shortened by 2 bases and J by 2 bases, with 17 bases between the two germline ends. The CDR3 consists of 17 residues. CDR1 and CDR2 (germline): SGHAT, FQDESV (reference sequence). In DNA, the CDR3 is TGTGCCAGCAGCTTATATGCGGTTGCGACCACCACAGATACGCAGTATTTT. Translation gives CASSLYAVATTTDTQYF.

The chain has TRBV6-1 and TRBJ2-1; 8 nucleotides match TRBD2. The CDR3 covers 15 residues. From germline, CDR1 is MNHNS and CDR2 SASEGT. The junction had 11 bases not matched to a gene; V was cut back by 6 bases and J by 7 bases. This chain's CDR3 is CASSPGGAYLNEQFF. The CDR3, as DNA: TGTGCCAGCAGCCCCGGGGGGGCCTACCTGAATGAGCAGTTCTTC.

In its sample, this clonotype was seen once. The chain employs TRBV16 and TRBJ1-1; D is unclear. This CDR3 has 13 residues. Per the germline V gene, CDR1 is KGHSY and CDR2 is FQNENV. The ends were cut back, 3 bases at V and 3 bases at J, with 8 bases in the middle. CDR3 residues: CASSQGRYTEAFF. The CDR3 nucleotides read TGTGCCAGCAGCCAGGGTCGGTACACTGAAGCTTTCTTT.